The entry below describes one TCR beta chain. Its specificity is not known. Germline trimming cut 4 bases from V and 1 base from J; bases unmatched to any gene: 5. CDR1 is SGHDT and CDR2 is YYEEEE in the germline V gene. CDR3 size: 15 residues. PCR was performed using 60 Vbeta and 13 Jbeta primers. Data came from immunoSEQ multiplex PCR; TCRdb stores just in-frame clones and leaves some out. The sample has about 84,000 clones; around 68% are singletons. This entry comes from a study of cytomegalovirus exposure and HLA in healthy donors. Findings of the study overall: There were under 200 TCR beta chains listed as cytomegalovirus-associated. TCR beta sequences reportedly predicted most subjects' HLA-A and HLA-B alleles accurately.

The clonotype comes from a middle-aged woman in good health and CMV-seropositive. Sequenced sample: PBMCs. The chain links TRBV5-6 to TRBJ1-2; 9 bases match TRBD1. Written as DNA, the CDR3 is TGTGCCAGCAGCCTGGGGACAGGGAGTAACTATGGCTACACCTTC. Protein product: CASSLGTGSNYGYTF. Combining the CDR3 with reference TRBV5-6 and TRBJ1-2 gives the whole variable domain DAGVTQSPTHLIKTRGQQVTLRCSPKSGHDTVSWYQQALGQGPQFIFQYYEEEERQRGNFPDRFSGHQFPNYSSELNVNALLLGDSALYLCASSLGTGSNYGYTFGSGTRLTVV.